This record looks at one T cell receptor beta chain sequence and its context. The sample belongs to a study of T cell changes during pregnancy in multiple sclerosis. Germline trimming cut 2 bases from V and 0 bases from J; bases unmatched to any gene: 6. The CDR3 sequence is 16 residues long. The germline CDR1 and CDR2 sequences are MNHEY and SMNVEV (reference sequence). Here immunoSEQ multiplex PCR was the method, and the copy in TCRdb shows in-frame clones only, minus some. In the table there are 45,000 to 55,000 clones, about 92% of which are singletons. The sequencing here drew on CD4+ T cells from peripheral blood mononuclear cells, taken in the second trimester of pregnancy. This TCR was sampled from a female donor in good health, enrolled as a control in a pregnancy study. This chain links TRBV27 with TRBJ2-7; TRBD2 matches 8 bases. The CDR3 reads CASSLNLLAASYEQYF. As DNA, the CDR3 is TGTGCCAGCAGTTTAAATCTACTAGCGGCCTCCTACGAGCAGTACTTC.